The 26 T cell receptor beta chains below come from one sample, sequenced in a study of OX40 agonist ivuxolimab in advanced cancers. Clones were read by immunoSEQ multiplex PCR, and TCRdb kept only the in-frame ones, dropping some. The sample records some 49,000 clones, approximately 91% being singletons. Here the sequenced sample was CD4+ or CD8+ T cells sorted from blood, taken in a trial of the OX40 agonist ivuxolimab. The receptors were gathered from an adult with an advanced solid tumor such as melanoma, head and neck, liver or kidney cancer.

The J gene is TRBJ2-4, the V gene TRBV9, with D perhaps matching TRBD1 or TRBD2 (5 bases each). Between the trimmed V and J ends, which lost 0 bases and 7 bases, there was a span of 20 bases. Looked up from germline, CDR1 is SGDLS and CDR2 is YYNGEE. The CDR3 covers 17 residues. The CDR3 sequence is CASSVEAGGPLDNIQYF. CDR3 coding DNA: TGTGCCAGCAGCGTAGAGGCTGGGGGACCCCTGGACAACATTCAGTACTTC.

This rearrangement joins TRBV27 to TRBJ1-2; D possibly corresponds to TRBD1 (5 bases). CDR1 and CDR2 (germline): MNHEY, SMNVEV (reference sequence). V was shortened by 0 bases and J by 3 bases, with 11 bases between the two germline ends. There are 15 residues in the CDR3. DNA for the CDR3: TGTGCCAGCAGTTTATCGGGGGATTCGGACTATGGCTACACCTTC. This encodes CASSLSGDSDYGYTF.

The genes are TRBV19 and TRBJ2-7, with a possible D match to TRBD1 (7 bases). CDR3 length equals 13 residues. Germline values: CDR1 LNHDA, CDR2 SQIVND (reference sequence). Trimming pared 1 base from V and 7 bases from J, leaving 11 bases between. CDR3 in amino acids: CASSIAGGLEQYF. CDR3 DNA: TGTGCCAGTAGTATAGCAGGGGGGCTGGAGCAGTACTTC. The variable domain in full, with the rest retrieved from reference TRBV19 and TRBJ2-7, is DGGITQSPKYLFRKEGQNVTLSCEQNLNHDAMYWYRQDPGQGLRLIYYSQIVNDFQKGDIAEGYSVSREKKESFPLTVTSAQKNPTAFYLCASSIAGGLEQYFGPGTRLTVT.

CDR3 loop: CASNLQGSRETQYF. Written as DNA, the CDR3 is TGTGCCAGCAACCTCCAGGGGAGTAGGGAGACCCAGTACTTC. The V call is TRBV11-2, the J call TRBJ2-5; tentative D call: TRBD1 (6 bases). The ends were cut back, 7 bases at V and 5 bases at J, with 17 bases in the middle. The CDR3 has 14 amino acids. CDR1 and CDR2 (germline): SGHAT, FQNNGV.

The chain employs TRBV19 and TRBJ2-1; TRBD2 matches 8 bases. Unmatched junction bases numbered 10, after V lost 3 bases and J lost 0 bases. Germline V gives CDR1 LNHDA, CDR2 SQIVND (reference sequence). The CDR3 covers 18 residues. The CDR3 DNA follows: TGTGCCAGTAGTATGCATCAGCCCGGGACTAGCTCCTACAATGAGCAGTTCTTC. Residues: CASSMHQPGTSSYNEQFF.

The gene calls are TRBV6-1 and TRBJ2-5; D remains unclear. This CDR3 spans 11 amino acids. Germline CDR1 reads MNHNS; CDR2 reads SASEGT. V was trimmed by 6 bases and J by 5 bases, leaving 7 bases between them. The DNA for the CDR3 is TGTGCCAGCAGCCTCTGGGAGACCCAGTACTTC. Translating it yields CASSLWETQYF.

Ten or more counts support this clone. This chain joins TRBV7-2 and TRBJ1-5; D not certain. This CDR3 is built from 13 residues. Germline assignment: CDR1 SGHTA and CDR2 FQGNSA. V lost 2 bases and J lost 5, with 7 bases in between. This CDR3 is CASSLIGDQPQHF. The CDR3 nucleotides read TGTGCCAGCAGCTTAATCGGTGATCAGCCCCAGCATTTT.

CDR3 sequence reads: CASSSYYRGQPQHF. The CDR3 region has the DNA TGTGCCAGCAGCTCGTACTACAGGGGTCAGCCCCAGCATTTT. V usage is TRBV5-5 and J usage is TRBJ1-5; 7 nucleotides align to TRBD1. CDR1 is SGHKS and CDR2 is YYEKEE in the germline V gene (reference sequence). The ends lost 3 bases at V and 6 bases at J; junction bases unmatched: 6. The CDR3 extends over 14 amino acids.

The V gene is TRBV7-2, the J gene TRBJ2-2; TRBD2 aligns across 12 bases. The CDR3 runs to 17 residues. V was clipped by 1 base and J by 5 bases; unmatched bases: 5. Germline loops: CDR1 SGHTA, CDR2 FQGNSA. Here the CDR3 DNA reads TGTGCCAGCAGCTTAGTATTGCTAGCGGGAGGGACCGGGGAGCTGTTTTTT. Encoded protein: CASSLVLLAGGTGELFF. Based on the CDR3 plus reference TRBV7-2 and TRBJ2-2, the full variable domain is GAGVSQSPSNKVTEKGKDVELRCDPISGHTALYWYRQSLGQGLEFLIYFQGNSAPDKSGLPSDRFSAERTGGSVSTLTIQRTQQEDSAVYLCASSLVLLAGGTGELFFGEGSRLTVL.

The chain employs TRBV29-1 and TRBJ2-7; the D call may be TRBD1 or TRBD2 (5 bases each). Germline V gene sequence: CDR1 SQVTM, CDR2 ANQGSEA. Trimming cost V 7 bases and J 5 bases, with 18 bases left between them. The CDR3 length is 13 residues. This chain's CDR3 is CSAGRAGTHEQYF. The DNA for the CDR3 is TGCAGCGCTGGTAGGGCAGGGACCCACGAGCAGTACTTC.

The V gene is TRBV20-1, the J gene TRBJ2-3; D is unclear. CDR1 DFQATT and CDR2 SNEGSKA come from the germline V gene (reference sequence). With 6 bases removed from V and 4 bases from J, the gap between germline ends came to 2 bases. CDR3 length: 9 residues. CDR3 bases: TGCAGTGCAGCAGATACGCAGTATTTT. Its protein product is CSAADTQYF.

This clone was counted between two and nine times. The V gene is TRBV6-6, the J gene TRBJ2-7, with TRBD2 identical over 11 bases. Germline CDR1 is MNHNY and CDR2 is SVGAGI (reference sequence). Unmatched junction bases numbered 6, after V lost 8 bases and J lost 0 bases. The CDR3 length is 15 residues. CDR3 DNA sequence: TGTGCCAGCGGTAGCGGGAGGGCCGTCTCCTACGAGCAGTACTTC. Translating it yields CASGSGRAVSYEQYF.

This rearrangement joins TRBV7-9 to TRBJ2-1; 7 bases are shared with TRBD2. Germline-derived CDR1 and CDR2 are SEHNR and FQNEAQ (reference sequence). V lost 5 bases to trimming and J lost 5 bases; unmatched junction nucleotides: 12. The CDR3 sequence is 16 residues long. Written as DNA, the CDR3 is TGTGCCAGCAGCGCAGGGTTTGGGGAGGGAGACAATGAGCAGTTCTTC. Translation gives CASSAGFGEGDNEQFF.

CDR3: CASSSGTALGYTF. CDR3 nucleotide sequence: TGTGCCAGCAGTTCCGGGACAGCTCTCGGCTACACCTTC. The chain employs TRBV6-5 and TRBJ1-2, with 7 bases fitting TRBD1. Germline lookup yields CDR1 MNHEY and CDR2 SVGAGI. The J segment lost 8 bases and the V segment lost 4 bases, leaving 7 bases of the junction unmatched. The CDR3 sequence is 13 residues long.

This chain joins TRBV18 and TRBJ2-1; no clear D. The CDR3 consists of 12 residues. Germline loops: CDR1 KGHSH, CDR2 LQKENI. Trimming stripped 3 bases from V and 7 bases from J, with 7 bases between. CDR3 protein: CASSPLLNEQFF. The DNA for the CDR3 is TGTGCCAGCTCACCTCTTTTAAATGAGCAGTTCTTC. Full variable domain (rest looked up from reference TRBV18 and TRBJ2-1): NAGVMQNPRHLVRRRGQEARLRCSPMKGHSHVYWYRQLPEEGLKFMVYLQKENIIDESGMPKERFSAEFPKEGPSILRIQQVVRGDSAAYFCASSPLLNEQFFGPGTRLTVL.

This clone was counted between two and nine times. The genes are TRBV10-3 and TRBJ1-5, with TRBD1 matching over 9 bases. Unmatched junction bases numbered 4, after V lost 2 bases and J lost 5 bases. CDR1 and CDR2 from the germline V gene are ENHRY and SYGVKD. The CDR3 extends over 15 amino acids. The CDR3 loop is CAISETTGGDQPQHF. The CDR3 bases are TGTGCCATCAGTGAGACCACAGGGGGCGATCAGCCCCAGCATTTT.

Here the CDR3 DNA reads TGTGCCAGCAGCTTAGGGCAGGGGATAGCCTACGAGCAGTACTTC. Translated, it gives CASSLGQGIAYEQYF. J is TRBJ2-7 and V is TRBV7-6, with a possible D match to TRBD1 (6 bases). Deletions cut 1 base from V and 2 bases from J, with 12 bases between. CDR1 is SGHVS, CDR2 FNYEAQ, per germline. The CDR3 loop spans 15 amino acids.

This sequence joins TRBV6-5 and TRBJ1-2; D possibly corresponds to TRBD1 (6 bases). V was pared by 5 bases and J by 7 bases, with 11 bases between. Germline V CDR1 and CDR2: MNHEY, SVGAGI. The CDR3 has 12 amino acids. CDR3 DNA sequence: TGTGCCAGCAGTCGGACAGCTTTTGGCTACACCTTC. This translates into CASSRTAFGYTF.

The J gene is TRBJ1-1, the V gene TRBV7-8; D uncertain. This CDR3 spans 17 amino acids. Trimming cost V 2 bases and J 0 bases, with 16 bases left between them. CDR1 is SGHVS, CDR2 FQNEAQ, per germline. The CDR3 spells CASSLTRAAALNTEAFF. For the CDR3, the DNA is TGTGCCAGCAGCTTAACGAGGGCGGCTGCGCTGAACACTGAAGCTTTCTTT. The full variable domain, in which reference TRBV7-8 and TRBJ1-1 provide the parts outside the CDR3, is GAGVSQSPRYKVAKRGQDVALRCDPISGHVSLFWYQQALGQGPEFLTYFQNEAQLDKSGLPSDRFFAERPEGSVSTLKIQRTQQEDSAVYLCASSLTRAAALNTEAFFGQGTRLTVV.

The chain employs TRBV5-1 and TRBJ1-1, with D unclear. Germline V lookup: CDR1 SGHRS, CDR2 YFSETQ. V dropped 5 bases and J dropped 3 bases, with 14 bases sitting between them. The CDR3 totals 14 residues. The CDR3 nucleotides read TGCGCCAGCAGTTGGACCCCTGGGGACACTGAAGCTTTCTTT. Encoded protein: CASSWTPGDTEAFF.

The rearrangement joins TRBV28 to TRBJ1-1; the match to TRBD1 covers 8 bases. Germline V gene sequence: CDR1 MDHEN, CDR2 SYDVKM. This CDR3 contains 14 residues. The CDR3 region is CVAKRQGLNTEAFF. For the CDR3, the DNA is TGTGTCGCGAAAAGACAGGGGTTGAACACTGAAGCTTTCTTT.

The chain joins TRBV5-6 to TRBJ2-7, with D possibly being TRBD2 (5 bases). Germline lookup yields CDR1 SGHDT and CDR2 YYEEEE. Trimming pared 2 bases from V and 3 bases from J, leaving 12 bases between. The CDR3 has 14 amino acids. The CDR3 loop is CASSFGSGDYEQYF. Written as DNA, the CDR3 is TGTGCCAGCAGCTTCGGGTCCGGGGACTACGAGCAGTACTTC. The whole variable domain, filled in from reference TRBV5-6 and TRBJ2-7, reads DAGVTQSPTHLIKTRGQQVTLRCSPKSGHDTVSWYQQALGQGPQFIFQYYEEEERQRGNFPDRFSGHQFPNYSSELNVNALLLGDSALYLCASSFGSGDYEQYFGPGTRLTVT.

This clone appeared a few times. In DNA form, the CDR3 reads TGTGCCATCAGTGAAGTCGCCCTGGACAGGGGAAGGAGCTACACCTTC. Amino acids: CAISEVALDRGRSYTF. The V and J genes are TRBV10-3 and TRBJ1-2, with TRBD1 identical over 9 bases. The CDR3 consists of 16 residues. V trimming: 3 bases; J trimming: 9 bases; junction bases outside the gene matches: 14. CDR1 and CDR2 (germline): ENHRY, SYGVKD.

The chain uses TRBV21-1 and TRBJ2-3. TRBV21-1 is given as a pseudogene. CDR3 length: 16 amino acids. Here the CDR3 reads CASSKVVRRETDTQYF. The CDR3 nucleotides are TGTGCCAGCAGCAAAGTAGTCAGGAGAGAAACAGATACGCAGTATTTT.

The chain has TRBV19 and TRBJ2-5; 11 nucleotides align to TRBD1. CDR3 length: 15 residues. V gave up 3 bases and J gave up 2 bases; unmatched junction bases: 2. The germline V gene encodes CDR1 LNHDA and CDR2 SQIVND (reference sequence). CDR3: CASSIRDRGQETQYF. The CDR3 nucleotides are TGTGCCAGTAGTATCCGGGACAGGGGGCAAGAGACCCAGTACTTC.

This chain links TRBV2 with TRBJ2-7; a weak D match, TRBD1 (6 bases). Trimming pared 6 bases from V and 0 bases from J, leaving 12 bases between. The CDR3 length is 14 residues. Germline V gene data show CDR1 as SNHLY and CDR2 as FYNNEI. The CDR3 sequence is CASRRTVNSYEQYF. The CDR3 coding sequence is TGTGCCAGCAGGAGGACAGTAAACTCCTACGAGCAGTACTTC.